The 24 T cell receptor beta chains below all came from one sample that was sequenced in a study of shared clonotypes between healthy human individuals. Generated by immunoSEQ multiplex PCR, the TCRdb table keeps only in-frame clones and is missing some. The sample carries approximately 980,000 clones, around 80% recorded once. The sequenced material came from memory CD4+ T cells sorted from blood. Indicated subset: CD45RA-negative fraction. The receptors were sampled from a man in his late teens or twenties in good health.

This CDR3 is CASSSTGGSGPQHF. The CDR3 coding sequence is TGTGCCAGCAGCTCAACAGGGGGCTCAGGGCCCCAGCATTTT. V is TRBV7-8 and J is TRBJ1-5; 9 positions match TRBD1. Germline V lookup: CDR1 SGHVS, CDR2 FQNEAQ. The V and J ends lost 4 bases and 9 bases, in that order; junction bases with no gene match: 7. The CDR3 totals 14 residues.

The rearrangement links TRBV18 to TRBJ2-1; 11 bases map to TRBD1. CDR1 is KGHSH and CDR2 is LQKENI in the germline V gene. Unmatched junction bases numbered 7, after V lost 3 bases and J lost 6 bases. The CDR3 has 16 amino acids. CDR3: CASSPMGGQGANEQFF. CDR3 in DNA: TGTGCCAGCTCACCCATGGGAGGACAGGGGGCCAATGAGCAGTTCTTC.

The chain links TRBV28 to TRBJ2-7; no firm D call. The V gene lost 3 bases and the J gene lost 1 base, with 22 bases spanning the gap. The CDR3 is 18 amino acids. Germline CDR1 MDHEN, CDR2 SYDVKM. CDR3 sequence: CASSFWSFVNSSSYEQYF. The DNA of the CDR3 is TGTGCCAGCAGTTTTTGGTCTTTTGTGAACAGCTCTTCCTACGAGCAGTACTTC. The full variable domain, in which reference TRBV28 and TRBJ2-7 provide the parts outside the CDR3, is DVKVTQSSRYLVKRTGEKVFLECVQDMDHENMFWYRQDPGLGLRLIYFSYDVKMKEKGDIPEGYSVSREKKERFSLILESASTNQTSMYLCASSFWSFVNSSSYEQYFGPGTRLTVT.

CDR3 residues: CSVSLTWRGIEQYF. The CDR3 DNA reads TGCAGCGTTTCTCTGACATGGAGAGGAATCGAGCAGTACTTC. The chain carries TRBV29-1 and TRBJ2-7; D is undetermined. CDR1 is SQVTM and CDR2 is ANQGSEA in the germline V gene. This CDR3 contains 14 residues. The V and J ends lost 5 bases and 6 bases respectively, with 20 bases between them.

The gene calls are TRBV5-1 and TRBJ2-4; TRBD2 might be the D (5 bases). The length of the CDR3 is 16 residues. V gave up 2 bases and J gave up 4 bases, with 16 bases separating them. Per the germline V gene, CDR1 is SGHRS and CDR2 is YFSETQ. CDR3 loop: CASSFSGTGSKNIQYF. In nucleotides, the CDR3 is TGCGCCAGCAGCTTCTCGGGCACGGGGTCAAAAAACATTCAGTACTTC. Based on the CDR3 plus reference TRBV5-1 and TRBJ2-4, the full variable domain is KAGVTQTPRYLIKTRGQQVTLSCSPISGHRSVSWYQQTPGQGLQFLFEYFSETQRNKGNFPGRFSGRQFSNSRSEMNVSTLELGDSALYLCASSFSGTGSKNIQYFGAGTRLSVL.

The chain employs TRBV6-5 and TRBJ1-4; D is unresolved. V was clipped by 8 bases and J by 3 bases, with 10 bases between them. CDR3 size: 13 residues. Germline V CDR1 and CDR2: MNHEY, SVGAGI. CDR3: CASHGVANEKLFF. CDR3 coding DNA: TGTGCCAGCCATGGGGTAGCTAATGAAAAACTGTTTTTT.

The chain is built from TRBV7-2 and TRBJ1-1; D is unclear. This CDR3 has 14 amino acids. Germline CDR1 and CDR2: SGHTA and FQGNSA. V was clipped by 2 bases and J by 1 base, with 8 bases between them. Here the CDR3 reads CASSLFAGNTEAFF. CDR3 nucleotides: TGTGCCAGCAGCTTATTCGCCGGGAACACTGAAGCTTTCTTT.

V is TRBV7-2 and J is TRBJ2-5, with no clear D. The germline V and J ends were trimmed by 0 bases and 4 bases, with 3 bases remaining between them. The CDR3 covers 12 residues. Germline V gene sequence: CDR1 SGHTA, CDR2 FQGNSA. CDR3: CASSLALETQYF. CDR3 DNA: TGTGCCAGCAGCTTAGCATTAGAGACCCAGTACTTC.

The chain joins TRBV5-4 to TRBJ2-5; possibly TRBD1 or TRBD2 for D (6 bases each). CDR3 length: 15 residues. The V gene's germline CDR1 is SGHNT and CDR2 YYREEE (reference sequence). V was trimmed by 1 base and J by 4 bases, leaving 14 bases between them. The CDR3 region is CASSLLAGHRETQYF. The CDR3 DNA reads as TGTGCCAGCAGCTTGCTTGCGGGACATAGAGAGACCCAGTACTTC.

The chain has TRBV28 and TRBJ1-3; TRBD1 agrees at 8 bases. Germline V lookup: CDR1 MDHEN, CDR2 SYDVKM. The CDR3 runs to 16 residues. The V segment lost 2 bases and the J segment 2 bases; nucleotides outside the gene matches: 5. The CDR3: CASSLTAGGTGNTIYF. The DNA of the CDR3 is TGTGCCAGCAGTTTAACAGCAGGGGGCACTGGAAACACCATATATTTT. The full variable domain, with the rest looked up from reference TRBV28 and TRBJ1-3, is DVKVTQSSRYLVKRTGEKVFLECVQDMDHENMFWYRQDPGLGLRLIYFSYDVKMKEKGDIPEGYSVSREKKERFSLILESASTNQTSMYLCASSLTAGGTGNTIYFGEGSWLTVV.

The chain combines TRBV11-3 with TRBJ2-5, with TRBD2 identical over 9 bases. CDR1 is SGHNT and CDR2 is YENEEA in the germline V gene. The V segment lost 1 base and the J segment 1 base; nucleotides outside the gene matches: 1. The CDR3 loop spans 15 amino acids. The chain's CDR3 is CASSLGTSAQETQYF. Written as DNA, the CDR3 is TGTGCCAGCAGCTTAGGGACTAGCGCCCAAGAGACCCAGTACTTC.

This clone was picked up one time. This chain links TRBV10-3 with TRBJ2-1, with TRBD2 matching 7 bases. Looked up from germline, CDR1 is ENHRY and CDR2 is SYGVKD. Unmatched junction bases numbered 13, after V lost 11 bases and J lost 9 bases. This CDR3 has 13 residues. Here the CDR3 DNA reads TGTGCCGCGCTCCCTGGACTAGTGGGTGAGCAGTTCTTC. Its protein is CAALPGLVGEQFF.

The rearrangement uses TRBV7-2 and TRBJ1-2; 8 nucleotides agree with TRBD1. V shed 4 bases, J shed 8 bases, and the junction held 3 bases outside the gene matches. This CDR3 has 12 residues. CDR1 is SGHTA and CDR2 is FQGNSA in the germline V gene. The CDR3 sequence is CASSWDRPGYTF. The CDR3 region has the DNA TGTGCCAGCAGCTGGGACAGGCCCGGCTACACCTTC.

This chain links TRBV30 with TRBJ1-1, with D uncertain. The CDR3 spans 12 residues. V was cut by 5 bases and J by 5 bases, with 12 bases left in between. The V gene's germline CDR1 is GTSNPN and CDR2 SVGIG (reference sequence). CDR3 DNA: TGTGCCTGGGGCCGCATCGGGACTGAAGCTTTCTTT. This gives the protein CAWGRIGTEAFF.

This clone has a single count. The gene calls are TRBV7-2 and TRBJ2-1, with 11 bases matching TRBD2. The V and J ends lost 1 base and 7 bases, in that order; junction bases with no gene match: 3. CDR1 is SGHTA, CDR2 FQGNSA, per germline. The CDR3 contains 15 residues. This CDR3 reads CASSLGLAGSNEQFF. The CDR3 DNA reads as TGTGCCAGCAGCTTAGGACTAGCGGGAAGTAATGAGCAGTTCTTC.

The CDR3 DNA reads TGTGCCAGCAGCGTAGTTGCAGGAACCACCGGGGAGCTGTTTTTT. Translated, it gives CASSVVAGTTGELFF. This chain uses TRBV9 with TRBJ2-2, with D uncertain. CDR3 length: 15 amino acids. The V gene's germline CDR1 is SGDLS and CDR2 YYNGEE. V shed 0 bases and J shed 4 bases, with 10 bases lying between them.

This clone turned up a few times. This chain connects TRBV20-1 to TRBJ1-2, with D maybe TRBD1 (6 bases). The CDR3 loop spans 11 amino acids. CDR1 and CDR2 from the germline V gene are DFQATT and SNEGSKA (reference sequence). CDR3 nucleotide sequence: TGCATTTGCACAGGGTTGGATGGCTACACCTTC. This gives the protein CICTGLDGYTF.

The V and J genes are TRBV18 and TRBJ2-1; 10 bases are a match to TRBD2. Per germline, CDR1 KGHSH and CDR2 LQKENI. After removal of 2 bases from V and 4 bases from J, the junction contained 5 bases not matched to a gene. The CDR3 runs 16 residues. CDR3 in DNA: TGTGCCAGCTCACCATACACTAGCGGGACTTACAATGAGCAGTTCTTC. Translating gives CASSPYTSGTYNEQFF.

V is TRBV7-2 and J is TRBJ1-3; 10 positions match TRBD1. The CDR3 covers 18 residues. J gave up 3 bases and V 1 base, and 9 bases lay outside the gene matches. Germline CDR1 reads SGHTA; CDR2 reads FQGNSA. The CDR3 bases are TGTGCCAGCAGCTTAGTAGTCTCCGGGACAGGGGTTGGAAACACCATATATTTT. This sequence encodes CASSLVVSGTGVGNTIYF.

The genes are TRBV14 and TRBJ2-5; D ambiguous. CDR3 length: 12 residues. V lost 4 bases, J lost 7 bases, and 10 bases lay in between. Germline loops: CDR1 SGHDN, CDR2 FVKESK. The CDR3 reads CASSRPFGTQYF. The CDR3 nucleotides read TGTGCCAGCAGCCGCCCGTTCGGGACCCAGTACTTC.

This clone was detected only once. The chain is built from TRBV11-2 and TRBJ2-1; 9 bases are shared with TRBD1. The CDR3 totals 14 residues. Germline values: CDR1 SGHAT, CDR2 FQNNGV. After removal of 5 bases from V and 6 bases from J, the junction contained 5 bases not matched to a gene. CDR3 loop: CASSQLGQGNEQFF. In nucleotides, the CDR3 is TGTGCCAGCAGCCAGCTGGGACAGGGCAATGAGCAGTTCTTC.

The chain couples TRBV28 to TRBJ2-6; D is unclear. Germline V lookup: CDR1 MDHEN, CDR2 SYDVKM. The length of the CDR3 is 15 residues. The V end lost 2 bases, the J end lost 4 bases, and 9 bases lay between the germline ends. CDR3 coding DNA: TGTGCCAGCAGTTTAATCGGGCCCGGGGCCAACGTCCTGACTTTC. This encodes CASSLIGPGANVLTF.

This clone was recorded once. At one end the junction does not follow the germline gene, possibly because of a read error. The chain couples TRBV7-7 to TRBJ2-1; TRBD2 matches 8 bases. Germline V CDR1 and CDR2: SSHAT, FNYEAQ (reference sequence). The CDR3 is 15 residues long. CDR3 DNA sequence: TGTGCTAGCAGCCTAAGGAGCGGGGGAAACAATGAGCAGTTCTTC. It encodes CASSLRSGGNNEQFF.

This clone was observed a handful of times. This rearrangement joins TRBV10-1 to TRBJ1-6; the D gene is possibly TRBD1 (5 bases). With 2 bases removed from V and 7 bases from J, the gap between germline ends came to 12 bases. Germline-derived CDR1 and CDR2 are WNHNN and SYGVQD (reference sequence). The CDR3 is made up of 15 amino acids. The CDR3 DNA sequence: TGCGCCAGCAGTGAGGGGGCCGGGAGAAATTCACCCCTCCACTTT. It encodes CASSEGAGRNSPLHF.